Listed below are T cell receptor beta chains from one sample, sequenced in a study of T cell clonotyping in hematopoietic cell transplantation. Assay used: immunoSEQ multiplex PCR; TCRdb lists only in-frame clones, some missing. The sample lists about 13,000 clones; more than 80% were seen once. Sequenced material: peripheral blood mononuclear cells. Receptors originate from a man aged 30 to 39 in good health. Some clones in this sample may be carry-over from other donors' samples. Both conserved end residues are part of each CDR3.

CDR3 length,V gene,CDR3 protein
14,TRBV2,CASKQTDANYGYTF
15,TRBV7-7,CASSLGLAGSGEQFF
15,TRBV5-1,CASSLAGGVNTEAFF
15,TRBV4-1,CASSQVIGLNQPQHF
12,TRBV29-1,CSGRVGEDGYTF
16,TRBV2,CASSERVSSYNSPLHF
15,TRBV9,CASSVAFGGTDTQYF
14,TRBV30,CAWEPGTGRGGYTF
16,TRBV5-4,CASSMGTGGPADTQYF
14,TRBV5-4,CASSSGIRNYEQYF
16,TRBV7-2,CASRRHSGGPGYEQFF
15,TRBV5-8,CASSLGTDMVGPQHF
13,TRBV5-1,CASSLGGEYGYTF